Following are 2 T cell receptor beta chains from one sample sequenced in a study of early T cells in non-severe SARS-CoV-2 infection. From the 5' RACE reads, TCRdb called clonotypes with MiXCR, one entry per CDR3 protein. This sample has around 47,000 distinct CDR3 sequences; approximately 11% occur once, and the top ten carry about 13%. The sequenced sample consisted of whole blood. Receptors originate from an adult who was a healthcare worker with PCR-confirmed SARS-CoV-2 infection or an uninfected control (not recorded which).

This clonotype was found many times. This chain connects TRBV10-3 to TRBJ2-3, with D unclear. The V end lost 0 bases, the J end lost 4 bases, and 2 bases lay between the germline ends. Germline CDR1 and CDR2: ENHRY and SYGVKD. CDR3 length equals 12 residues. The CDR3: CAISESSDTQYF. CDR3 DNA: TGTGCCATCAGTGAGTCCTCAGATACGCAGTATTTT.

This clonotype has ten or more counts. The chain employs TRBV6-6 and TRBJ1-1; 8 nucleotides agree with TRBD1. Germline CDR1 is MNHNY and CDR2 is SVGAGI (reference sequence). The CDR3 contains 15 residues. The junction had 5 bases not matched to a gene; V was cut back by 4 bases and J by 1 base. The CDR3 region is CASSFRTGRNTEAFF. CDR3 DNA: TGTGCCAGCAGTTTCAGGACAGGGCGGAACACTGAAGCTTTCTTT.